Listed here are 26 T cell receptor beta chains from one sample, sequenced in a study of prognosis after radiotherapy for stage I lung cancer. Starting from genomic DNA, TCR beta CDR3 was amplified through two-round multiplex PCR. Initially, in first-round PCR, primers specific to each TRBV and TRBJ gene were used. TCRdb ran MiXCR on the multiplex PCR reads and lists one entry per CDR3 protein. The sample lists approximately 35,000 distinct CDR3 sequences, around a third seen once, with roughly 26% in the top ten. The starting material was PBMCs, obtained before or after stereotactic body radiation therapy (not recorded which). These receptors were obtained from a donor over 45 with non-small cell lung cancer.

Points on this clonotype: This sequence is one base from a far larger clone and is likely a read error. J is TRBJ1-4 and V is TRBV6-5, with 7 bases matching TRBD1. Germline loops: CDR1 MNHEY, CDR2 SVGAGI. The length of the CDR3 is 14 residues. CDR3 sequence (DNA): TGTACCAGCAGTGGGACAGCAACTAATGAAAAACTGTTTTTT. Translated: CTSSGTATNEKLFF.

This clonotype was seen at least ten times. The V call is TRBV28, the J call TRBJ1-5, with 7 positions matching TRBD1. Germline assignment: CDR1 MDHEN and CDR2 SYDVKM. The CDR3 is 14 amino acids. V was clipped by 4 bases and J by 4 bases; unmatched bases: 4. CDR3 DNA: TGTGCCAGCAGTTCACCGGGACAGAATCAGCCCCAGCATTTT. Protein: CASSSPGQNQPQHF.

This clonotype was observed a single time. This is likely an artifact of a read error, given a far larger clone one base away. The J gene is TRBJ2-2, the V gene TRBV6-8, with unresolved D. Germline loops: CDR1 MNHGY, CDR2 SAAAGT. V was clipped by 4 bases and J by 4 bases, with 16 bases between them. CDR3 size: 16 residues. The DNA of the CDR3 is TGTGCCAGCAGTTCTCTTCGTCAGCCGCCCACCGGGGAGCTGTTTTTT. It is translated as CASSSLRQPPTGELFF.

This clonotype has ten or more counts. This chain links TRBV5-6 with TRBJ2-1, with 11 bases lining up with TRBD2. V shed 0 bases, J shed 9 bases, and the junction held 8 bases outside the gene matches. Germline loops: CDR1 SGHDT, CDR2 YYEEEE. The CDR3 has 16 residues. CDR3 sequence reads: CASSLDLLAGVGEQFF. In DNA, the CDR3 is TGTGCCAGCAGCTTGGATTTACTAGCGGGGGTGGGTGAGCAGTTCTTC.

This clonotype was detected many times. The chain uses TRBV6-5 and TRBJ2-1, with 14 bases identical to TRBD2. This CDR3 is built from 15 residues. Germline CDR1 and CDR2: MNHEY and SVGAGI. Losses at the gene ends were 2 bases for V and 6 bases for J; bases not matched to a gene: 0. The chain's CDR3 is CASSYGLAGGNEQFF. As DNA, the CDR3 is TGTGCCAGCAGTTACGGACTAGCGGGGGGCAATGAGCAGTTCTTC.

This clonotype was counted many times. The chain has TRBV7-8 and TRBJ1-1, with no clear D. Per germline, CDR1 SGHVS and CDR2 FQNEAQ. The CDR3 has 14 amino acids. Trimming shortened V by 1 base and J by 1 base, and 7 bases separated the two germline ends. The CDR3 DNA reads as TGTGCCAGCAGCTTAGTGGCAGGGAACACTGAAGCTTTCTTT. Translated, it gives CASSLVAGNTEAFF. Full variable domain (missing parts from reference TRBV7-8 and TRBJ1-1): GAGVSQSPRYKVAKRGQDVALRCDPISGHVSLFWYQQALGQGPEFLTYFQNEAQLDKSGLPSDRFFAERPEGSVSTLKIQRTQQEDSAVYLCASSLVAGNTEAFFGQGTRLTVV.

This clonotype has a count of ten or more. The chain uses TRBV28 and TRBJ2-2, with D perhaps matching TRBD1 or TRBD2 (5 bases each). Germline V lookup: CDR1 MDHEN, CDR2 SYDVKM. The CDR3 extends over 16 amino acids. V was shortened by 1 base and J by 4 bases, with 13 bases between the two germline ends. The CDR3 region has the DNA TGTGCCAGCAGTTTATCTCCCGGGACGGGCACCGGGGAGCTGTTTTTT. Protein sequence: CASSLSPGTGTGELFF.

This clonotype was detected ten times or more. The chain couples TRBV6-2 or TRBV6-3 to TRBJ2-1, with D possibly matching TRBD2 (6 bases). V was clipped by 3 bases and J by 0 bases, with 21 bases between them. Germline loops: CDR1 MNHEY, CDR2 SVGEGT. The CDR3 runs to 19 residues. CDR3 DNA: TGTGCCAGCAGTTATCTCCTGAGTAGTGGGGGGAGCTCCTACAATGAGCAGTTCTTC. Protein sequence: CASSYLLSSGGSSYNEQFF.

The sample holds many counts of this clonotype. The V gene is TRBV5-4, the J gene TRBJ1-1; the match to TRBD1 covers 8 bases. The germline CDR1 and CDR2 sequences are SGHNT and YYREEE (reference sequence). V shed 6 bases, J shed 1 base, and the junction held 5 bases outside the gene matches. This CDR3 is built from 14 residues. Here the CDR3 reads CASKTGATNTEAFF. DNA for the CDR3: TGTGCCAGCAAGACAGGGGCTACGAACACTGAAGCTTTCTTT. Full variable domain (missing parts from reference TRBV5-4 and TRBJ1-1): ETGVTQSPTHLIKTRGQQVTLRCSSQSGHNTVSWYQQALGQGPQFIFQYYREEENGRGNFPPRFSGLQFPNYSSELNVNALELDDSALYLCASKTGATNTEAFFGQGTRLTVV.

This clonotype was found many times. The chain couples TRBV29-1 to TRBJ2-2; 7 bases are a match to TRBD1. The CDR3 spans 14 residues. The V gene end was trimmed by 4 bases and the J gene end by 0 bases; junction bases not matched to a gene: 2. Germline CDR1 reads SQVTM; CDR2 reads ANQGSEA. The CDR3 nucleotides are TGCAGCGTTGTGACAGGGCCGAACACCGGGGAGCTGTTTTTT. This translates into CSVVTGPNTGELFF.

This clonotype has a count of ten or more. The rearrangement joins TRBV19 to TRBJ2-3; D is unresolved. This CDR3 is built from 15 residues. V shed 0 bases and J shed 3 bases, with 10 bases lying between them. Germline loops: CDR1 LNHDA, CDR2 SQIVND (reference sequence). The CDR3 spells CASSIDYKATDTQYF. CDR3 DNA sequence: TGTGCCAGTAGTATAGACTATAAAGCGACAGATACGCAGTATTTT.

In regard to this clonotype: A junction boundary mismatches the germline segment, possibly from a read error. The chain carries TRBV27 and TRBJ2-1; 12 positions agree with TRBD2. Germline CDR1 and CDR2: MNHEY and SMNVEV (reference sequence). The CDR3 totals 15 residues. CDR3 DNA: TGTGCCAGCAGACCTACCACTAGCGGGGGGCCCTTTGTGTTGTTC. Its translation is CASRPTTSGGPFVLF.

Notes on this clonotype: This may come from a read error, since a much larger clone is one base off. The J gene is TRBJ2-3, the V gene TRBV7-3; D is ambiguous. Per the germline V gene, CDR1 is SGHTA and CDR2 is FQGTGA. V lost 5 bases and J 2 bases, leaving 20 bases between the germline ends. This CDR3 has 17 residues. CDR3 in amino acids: CASSPPRLSRVTDTQYF. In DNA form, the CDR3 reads TGTGCCAGCAGCCCCCCGCGTCTAAGCCGGGTCACAGATACGCAGTATTTT. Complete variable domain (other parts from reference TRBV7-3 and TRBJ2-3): GAGVSQTPSNKVTEKGKYVELRCDPISGHTALYWYRQSLGQGPEFLIYFQGTGAADDSGLPNDRFFAVRPEGSVSTLKIQRTERGDSAVYLCASSPPRLSRVTDTQYFGPGTRLTVL.

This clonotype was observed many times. The CDR3 region has the DNA TGTGCCAGCAGCATTGAAGGGACTAGTCCCAATGAGCAGTTCTTC. Its translation is CASSIEGTSPNEQFF. The chain recombines TRBV3-1 with TRBJ2-1; 8 nucleotides match TRBD2. J was trimmed by 6 bases and V by 5 bases; bases with no gene match: 9. Germline V gene data show CDR1 as LGHDT and CDR2 as YNNKEL (reference sequence). This CDR3 comprises 15 residues.

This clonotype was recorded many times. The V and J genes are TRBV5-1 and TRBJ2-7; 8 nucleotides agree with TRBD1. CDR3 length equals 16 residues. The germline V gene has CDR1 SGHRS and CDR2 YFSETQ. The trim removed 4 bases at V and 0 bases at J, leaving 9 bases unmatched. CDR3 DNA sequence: TGCGCCAGCAGCCCAAACGCCGGGACAGGCTCCTACGAGCAGTACTTC. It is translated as CASSPNAGTGSYEQYF.

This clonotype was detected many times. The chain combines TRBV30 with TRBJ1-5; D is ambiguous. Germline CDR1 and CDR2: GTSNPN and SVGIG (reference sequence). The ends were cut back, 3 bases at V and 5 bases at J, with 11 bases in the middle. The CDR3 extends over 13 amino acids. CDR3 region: CAWRREPDQPQHF. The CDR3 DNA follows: TGTGCCTGGAGGCGTGAACCCGATCAGCCCCAGCATTTT.

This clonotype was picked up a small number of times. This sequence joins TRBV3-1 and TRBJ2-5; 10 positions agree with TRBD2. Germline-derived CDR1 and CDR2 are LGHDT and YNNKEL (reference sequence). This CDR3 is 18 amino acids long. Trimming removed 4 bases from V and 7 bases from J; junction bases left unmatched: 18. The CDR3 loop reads CASSPFTGPAGGLGTQYF. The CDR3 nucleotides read TGTGCCAGCAGCCCCTTCACGGGCCCAGCGGGGGGGCTGGGGACCCAGTACTTC.

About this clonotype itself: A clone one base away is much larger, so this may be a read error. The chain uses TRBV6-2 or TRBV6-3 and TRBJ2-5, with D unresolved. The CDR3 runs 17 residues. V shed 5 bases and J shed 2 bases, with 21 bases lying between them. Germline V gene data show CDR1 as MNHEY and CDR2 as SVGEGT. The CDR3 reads CASSRSSSMAAQETQYF. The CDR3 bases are TGTGCCAGCAGTCGGAGTTCTAGTATGGCAGCGCAAGAGACCCAGTACTTC.

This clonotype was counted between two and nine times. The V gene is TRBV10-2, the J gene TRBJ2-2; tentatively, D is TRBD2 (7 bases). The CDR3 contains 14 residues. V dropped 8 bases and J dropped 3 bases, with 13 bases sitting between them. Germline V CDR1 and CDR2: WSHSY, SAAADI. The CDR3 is CASGGGPHTGELFF. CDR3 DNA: TGCGCCAGCGGGGGGGGGCCACACACCGGGGAGCTGTTTTTT.

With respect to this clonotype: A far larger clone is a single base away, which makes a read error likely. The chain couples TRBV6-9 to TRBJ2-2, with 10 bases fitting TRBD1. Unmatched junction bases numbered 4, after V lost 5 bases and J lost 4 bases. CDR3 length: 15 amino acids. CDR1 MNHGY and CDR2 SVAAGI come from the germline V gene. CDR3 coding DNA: TGTGCCAGCAGTACGGGACAGGGGTCCACCGGGGAGCTGTTTTTT. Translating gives CASSTGQGSTGELFF.

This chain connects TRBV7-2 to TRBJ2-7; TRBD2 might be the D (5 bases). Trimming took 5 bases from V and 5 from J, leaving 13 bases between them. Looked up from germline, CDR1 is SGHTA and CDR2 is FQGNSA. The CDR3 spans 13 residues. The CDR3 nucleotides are TGTGCCAGCAGCCGAATTCGGGGTGACGAGCAGTACTTC. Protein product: CASSRIRGDEQYF.

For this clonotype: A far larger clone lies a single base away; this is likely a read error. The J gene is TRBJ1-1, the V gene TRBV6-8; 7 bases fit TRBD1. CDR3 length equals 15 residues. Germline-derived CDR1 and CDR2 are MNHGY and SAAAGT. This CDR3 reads CASSPGQLLNNEAFF. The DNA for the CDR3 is TGTGCCAGCAGTCCGGGACAGCTACTGAACAATGAAGCTTTCTTT.

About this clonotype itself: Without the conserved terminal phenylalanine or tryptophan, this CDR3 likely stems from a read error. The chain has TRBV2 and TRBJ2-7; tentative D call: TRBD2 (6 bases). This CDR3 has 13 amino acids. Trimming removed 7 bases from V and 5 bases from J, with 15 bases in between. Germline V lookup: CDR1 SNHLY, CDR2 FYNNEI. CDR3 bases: TGTGCCAGCAACCCCAGGGAGGTCGACGAGCAGTACTTA. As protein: CASNPREVDEQYL.

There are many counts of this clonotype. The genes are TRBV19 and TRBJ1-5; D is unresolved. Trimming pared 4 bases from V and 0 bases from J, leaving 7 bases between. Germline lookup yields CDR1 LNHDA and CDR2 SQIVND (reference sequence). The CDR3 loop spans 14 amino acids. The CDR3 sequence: CASSRTASNQPQHF. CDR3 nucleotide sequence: TGTGCCAGTAGTAGGACTGCTAGCAATCAGCCCCAGCATTTT.

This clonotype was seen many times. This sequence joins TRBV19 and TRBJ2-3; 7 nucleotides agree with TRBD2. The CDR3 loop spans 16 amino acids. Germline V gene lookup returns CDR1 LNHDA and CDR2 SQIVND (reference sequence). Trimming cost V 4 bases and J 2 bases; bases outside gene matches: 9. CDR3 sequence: CASSTGLVPFTDTQYF. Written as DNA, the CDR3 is TGTGCCAGTAGTACCGGACTAGTTCCTTTCACAGATACGCAGTATTTT.

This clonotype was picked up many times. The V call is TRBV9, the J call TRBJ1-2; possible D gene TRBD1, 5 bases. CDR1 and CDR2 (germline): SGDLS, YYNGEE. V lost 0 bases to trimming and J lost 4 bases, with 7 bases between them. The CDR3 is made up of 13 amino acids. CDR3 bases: TGTGCCAGCAGCGTAGCAGGGACCTATGGCTACACCTTC. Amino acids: CASSVAGTYGYTF.